This TCR beta chain was found in a study of blood T cell repertoires in COVID-19. The CDR3 is made up of 14 amino acids. CDR1 is SGHDN and CDR2 is FVKESK in the germline V gene. The V end lost 4 bases, the J end lost 4 bases, and 13 bases lay between the germline ends. Clones were sequenced by immunoSEQ multiplex PCR, and TCRdb holds only the in-frame ones, with some missing. The sample holds about 110,000 clones; 75% to 90% are singletons and the top ten take 32%. The clonotype originates from a woman of 80 years or more with acute or convalescent COVID-19. The gene calls are TRBV14 and TRBJ1-2, with D maybe TRBD1 (6 bases). The sequencing input was peripheral blood. CDR3 region: CASSRGGGGYGYTF. CDR3 in DNA: TGTGCCAGCAGCCGAGGGGGGGGCGGCTATGGCTACACCTTC.